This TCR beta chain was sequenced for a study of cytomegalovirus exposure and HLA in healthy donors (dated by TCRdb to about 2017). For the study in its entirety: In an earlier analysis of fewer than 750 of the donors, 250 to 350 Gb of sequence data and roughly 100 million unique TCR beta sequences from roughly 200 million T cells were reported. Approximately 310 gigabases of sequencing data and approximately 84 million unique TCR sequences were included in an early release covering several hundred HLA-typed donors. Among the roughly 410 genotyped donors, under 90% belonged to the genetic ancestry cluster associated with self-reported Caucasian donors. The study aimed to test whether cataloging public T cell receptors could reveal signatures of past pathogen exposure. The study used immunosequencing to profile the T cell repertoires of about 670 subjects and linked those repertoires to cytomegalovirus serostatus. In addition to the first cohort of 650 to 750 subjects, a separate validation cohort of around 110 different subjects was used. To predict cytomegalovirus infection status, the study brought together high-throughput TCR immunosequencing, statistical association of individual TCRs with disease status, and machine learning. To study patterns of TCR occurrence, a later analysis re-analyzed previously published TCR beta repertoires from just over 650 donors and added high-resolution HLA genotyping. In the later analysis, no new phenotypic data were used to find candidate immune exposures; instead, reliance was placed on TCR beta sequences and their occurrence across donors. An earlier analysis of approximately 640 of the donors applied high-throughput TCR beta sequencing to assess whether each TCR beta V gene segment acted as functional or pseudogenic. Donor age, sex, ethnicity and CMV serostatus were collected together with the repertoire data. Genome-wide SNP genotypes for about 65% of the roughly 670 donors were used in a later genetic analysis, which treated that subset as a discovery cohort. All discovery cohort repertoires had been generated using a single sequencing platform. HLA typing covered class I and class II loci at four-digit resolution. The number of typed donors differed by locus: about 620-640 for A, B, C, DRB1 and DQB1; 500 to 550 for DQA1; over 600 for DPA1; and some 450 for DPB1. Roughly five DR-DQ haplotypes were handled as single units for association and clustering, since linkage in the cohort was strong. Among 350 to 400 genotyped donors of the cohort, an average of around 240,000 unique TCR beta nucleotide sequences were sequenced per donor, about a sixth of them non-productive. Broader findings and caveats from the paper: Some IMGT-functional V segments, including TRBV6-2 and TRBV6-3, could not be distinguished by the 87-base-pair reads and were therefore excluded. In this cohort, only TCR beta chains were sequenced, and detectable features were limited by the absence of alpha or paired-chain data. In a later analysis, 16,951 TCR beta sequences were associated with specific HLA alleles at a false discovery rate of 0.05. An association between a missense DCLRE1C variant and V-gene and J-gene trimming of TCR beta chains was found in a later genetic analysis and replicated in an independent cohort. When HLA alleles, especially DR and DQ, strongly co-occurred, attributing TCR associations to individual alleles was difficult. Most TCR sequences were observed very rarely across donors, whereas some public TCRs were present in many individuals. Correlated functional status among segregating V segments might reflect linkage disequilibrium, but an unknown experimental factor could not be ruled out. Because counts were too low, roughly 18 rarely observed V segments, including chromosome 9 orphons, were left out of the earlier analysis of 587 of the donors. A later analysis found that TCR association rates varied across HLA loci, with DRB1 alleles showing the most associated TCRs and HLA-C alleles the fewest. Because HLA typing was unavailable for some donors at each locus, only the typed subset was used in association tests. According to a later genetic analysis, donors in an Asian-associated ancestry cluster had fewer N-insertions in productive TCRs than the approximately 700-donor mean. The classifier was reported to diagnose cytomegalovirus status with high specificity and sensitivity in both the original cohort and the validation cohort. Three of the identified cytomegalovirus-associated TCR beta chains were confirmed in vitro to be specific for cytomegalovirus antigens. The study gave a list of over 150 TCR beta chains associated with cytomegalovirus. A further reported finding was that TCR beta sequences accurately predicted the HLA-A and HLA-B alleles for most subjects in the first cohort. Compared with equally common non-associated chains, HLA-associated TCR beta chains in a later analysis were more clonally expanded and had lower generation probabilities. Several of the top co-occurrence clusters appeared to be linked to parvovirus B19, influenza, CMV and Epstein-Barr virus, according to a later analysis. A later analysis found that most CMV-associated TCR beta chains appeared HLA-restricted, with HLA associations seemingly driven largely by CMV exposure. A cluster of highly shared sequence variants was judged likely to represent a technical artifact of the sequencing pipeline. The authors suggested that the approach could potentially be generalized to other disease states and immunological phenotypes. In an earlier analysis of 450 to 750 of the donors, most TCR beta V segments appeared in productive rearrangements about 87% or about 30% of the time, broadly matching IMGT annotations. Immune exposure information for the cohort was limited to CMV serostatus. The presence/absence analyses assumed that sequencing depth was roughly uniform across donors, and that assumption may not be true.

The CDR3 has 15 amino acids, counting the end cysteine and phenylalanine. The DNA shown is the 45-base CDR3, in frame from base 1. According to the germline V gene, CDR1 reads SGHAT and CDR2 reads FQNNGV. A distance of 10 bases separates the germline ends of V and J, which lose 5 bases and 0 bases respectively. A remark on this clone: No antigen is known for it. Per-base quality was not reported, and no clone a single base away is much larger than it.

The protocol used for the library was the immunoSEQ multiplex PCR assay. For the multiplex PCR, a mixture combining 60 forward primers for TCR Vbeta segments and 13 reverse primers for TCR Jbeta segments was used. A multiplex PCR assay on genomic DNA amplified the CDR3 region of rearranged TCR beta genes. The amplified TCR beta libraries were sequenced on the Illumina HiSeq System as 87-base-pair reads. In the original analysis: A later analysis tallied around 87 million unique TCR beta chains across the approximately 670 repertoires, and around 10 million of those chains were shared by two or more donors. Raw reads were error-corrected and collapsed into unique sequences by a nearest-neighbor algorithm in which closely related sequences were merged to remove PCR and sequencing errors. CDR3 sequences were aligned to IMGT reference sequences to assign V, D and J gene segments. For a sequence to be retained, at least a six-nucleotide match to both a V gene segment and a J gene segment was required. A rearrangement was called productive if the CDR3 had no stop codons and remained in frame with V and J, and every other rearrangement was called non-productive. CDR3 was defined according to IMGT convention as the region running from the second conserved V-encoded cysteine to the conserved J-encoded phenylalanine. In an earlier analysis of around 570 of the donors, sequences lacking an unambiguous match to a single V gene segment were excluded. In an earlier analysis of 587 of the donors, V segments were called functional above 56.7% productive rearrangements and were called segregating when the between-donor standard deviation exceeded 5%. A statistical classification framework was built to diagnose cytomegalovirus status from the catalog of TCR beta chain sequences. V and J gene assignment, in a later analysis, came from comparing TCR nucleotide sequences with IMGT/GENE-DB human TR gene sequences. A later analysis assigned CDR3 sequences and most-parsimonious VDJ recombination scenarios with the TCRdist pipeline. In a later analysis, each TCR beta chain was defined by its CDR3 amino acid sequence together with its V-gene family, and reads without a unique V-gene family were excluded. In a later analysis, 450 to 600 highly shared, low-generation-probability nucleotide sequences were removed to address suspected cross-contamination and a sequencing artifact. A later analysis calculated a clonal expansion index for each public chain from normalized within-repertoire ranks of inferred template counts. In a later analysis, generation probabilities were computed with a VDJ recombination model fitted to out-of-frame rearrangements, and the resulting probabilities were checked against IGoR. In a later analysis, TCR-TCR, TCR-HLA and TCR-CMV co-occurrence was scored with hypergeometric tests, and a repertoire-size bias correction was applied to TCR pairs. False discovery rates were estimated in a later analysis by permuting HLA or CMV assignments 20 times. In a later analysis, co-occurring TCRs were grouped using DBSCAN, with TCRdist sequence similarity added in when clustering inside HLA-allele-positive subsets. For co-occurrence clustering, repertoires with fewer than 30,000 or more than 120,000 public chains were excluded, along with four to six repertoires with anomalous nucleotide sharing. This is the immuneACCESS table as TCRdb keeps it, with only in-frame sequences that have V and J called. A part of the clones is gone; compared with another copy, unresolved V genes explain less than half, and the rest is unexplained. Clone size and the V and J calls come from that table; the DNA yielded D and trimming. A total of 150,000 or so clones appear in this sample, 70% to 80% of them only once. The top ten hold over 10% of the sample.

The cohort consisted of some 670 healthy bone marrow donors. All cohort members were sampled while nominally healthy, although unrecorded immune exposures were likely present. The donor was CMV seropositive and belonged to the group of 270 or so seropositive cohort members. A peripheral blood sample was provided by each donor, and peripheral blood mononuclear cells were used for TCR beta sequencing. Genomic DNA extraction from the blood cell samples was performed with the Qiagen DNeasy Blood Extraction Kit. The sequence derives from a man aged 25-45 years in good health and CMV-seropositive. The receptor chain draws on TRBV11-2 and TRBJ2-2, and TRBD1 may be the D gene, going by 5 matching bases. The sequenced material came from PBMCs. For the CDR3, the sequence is CASSPDISNTGELFF. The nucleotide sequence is TGTGCCAGCAGCCCGGACATCTCGAACACCGGGGAGCTGTTTTTT.